The clone carrying this TCR beta chain was picked up many times. This entry belongs to a study of T cells in Graves' hyperthyroidism and ophthalmopathy. The investigators amplified TCR beta CDR3 regions from RNA transcripts. TCR CDR3 regions were first amplified by RT-PCR with HTBI primers. TCRdb processed the multiplex PCR reads anew with MiXCR; each CDR3 protein has one entry. The profile shows about 770,000 distinct CDR3 sequences, roughly 20% of them singletons. Deletions cut 5 bases from V and 3 bases from J, with 19 bases between. Germline CDR1 SEHNR, CDR2 FQNEAQ (reference sequence). The CDR3 loop spans 16 amino acids.

The sequencing sample was made of blood. The source of this sequence is a woman between 50 and 59 years old with Graves' hyperthyroidism that later progressed to Graves' ophthalmopathy. The chain couples TRBV7-9 to TRBJ1-1; D gene ambiguous. The CDR3 reads CASSPTRAEIYTEAFF. The CDR3, as DNA: TGTGCCAGCAGCCCGACCAGAGCCGAGATTTACACTGAAGCTTTCTTT.